The sequence of this TCR beta chain was determined in a study of cytomegalovirus exposure and HLA in healthy donors (dated by TCRdb to 2017 to 2019). General notes on the study: An earlier analysis of several hundred of the donors reported approximately 280 Gb of sequence data and approximately 120 million unique TCR beta sequences obtained from about 180 million T cells. An early release that covered around 590 HLA-typed donors contained approximately 300 gigabases of sequencing data and about 84 million unique TCR sequences. Among the roughly 430 genotyped donors, more than 70% belonged to the genetic ancestry cluster associated with self-reported Caucasian donors. The aim of the study was to test whether cataloging public T cell receptors could identify signatures of past pathogen exposure. The T cell repertoires of several hundred subjects were profiled by immunosequencing and related to cytomegalovirus serostatus. Along with the 666-subject first cohort, a separate validation cohort of about 110 different subjects was used. To predict cytomegalovirus infection status, the study brought together high-throughput TCR immunosequencing, statistical association of individual TCRs with disease status, and machine learning. A later analysis re-analyzed previously published TCR beta repertoires from about 730 donors and added high-resolution HLA genotyping to study TCR occurrence patterns. The later analysis used no new phenotypic data to find candidate immune exposures, relying instead on TCR beta sequences and their occurrence across donors. To decide whether each TCR beta V gene segment behaved as functional or pseudogenic, an earlier analysis of fewer than 750 of the donors relied on high-throughput TCR beta sequencing. Donor age, sex, ethnicity and CMV serostatus were compiled alongside the repertoire data. A later genetic analysis used genome-wide SNP genotypes for about 60% of the roughly 670 donors, treating that subset as a discovery cohort. Every repertoire in the discovery cohort had been generated on one and the same sequencing platform. HLA typing covered class I and class II loci at four-digit resolution. Typing coverage differed by locus: A, B, C, DRB1 and DQB1 were typed in roughly 620-630 donors, DQA1 in roughly 510, DPA1 in some 600, and DPB1 in 450 to 480. Four or five DR-DQ haplotypes were handled as single units for association and clustering because linkage in the cohort was strong. Among about 370 genotyped donors of the cohort, an average of about 220,000 unique TCR beta nucleotide sequences was sequenced per donor, of which about 19% were non-productive.

Libraries were prepared through the immunoSEQ multiplex PCR assay. For the multiplex PCR, a mixture combining 60 forward primers for TCR Vbeta segments and 13 reverse primers for TCR Jbeta segments was used. A multiplex PCR assay on genomic DNA amplified the CDR3 region of rearranged TCR beta genes. On the Illumina HiSeq System, the amplified TCR beta libraries were sequenced as 87-base-pair reads. Regarding the original processing steps: A later analysis tallied roughly 76 million unique TCR beta chains across the 666 repertoires, and 10 million to 11 million of those chains were shared by two or more donors. To remove PCR and sequencing errors, raw reads were error-corrected and collapsed into unique sequences using a nearest-neighbor algorithm that merged closely related sequences. To assign V, D and J gene segments, CDR3 sequences were aligned to IMGT reference sequences. For a sequence to be retained, a match of at least six nucleotides to both a V gene segment and a J gene segment was required. A rearrangement counted as productive if the CDR3 had no stop codons and remained in frame with V and J, and every other rearrangement counted as non-productive. CDR3 was defined by IMGT convention, running from the second conserved V-encoded cysteine to the conserved J-encoded phenylalanine. The earlier analysis of about 530 of the donors excluded any sequence lacking an unambiguous match to a single V gene segment. In an earlier analysis of 587 of the donors, V segments were called functional above 56.7% productive rearrangements and were called segregating when the between-donor standard deviation exceeded 5%. A statistical classification framework was built to diagnose cytomegalovirus status from the catalog of TCR beta chain sequences. In a later analysis, TCR nucleotide sequences were compared against IMGT/GENE-DB human TR gene sequences so that V and J genes could be assigned. A later analysis assigned CDR3 sequences and most-parsimonious VDJ recombination scenarios with the TCRdist pipeline. In a later analysis, every TCR beta chain was defined by the combination of its CDR3 amino acid sequence and its V-gene family, and reads without a unique V-gene family were dropped. As a way to deal with suspected cross-contamination and a sequencing artifact, a later analysis dropped 592 nucleotide sequences that were highly shared and had low generation probability. In a later analysis, a clonal expansion index was calculated for each public chain from normalized within-repertoire ranks of inferred template counts. In a later analysis, generation probabilities were computed with a VDJ recombination model fitted to out-of-frame rearrangements, and the resulting probabilities were checked against IGoR. A later analysis scored TCR-TCR, TCR-HLA and TCR-CMV co-occurrence with hypergeometric tests, applying a repertoire-size bias correction to TCR pairs. To estimate false discovery rates, a later analysis permuted the HLA or CMV assignments 20 times. A later analysis grouped co-occurring TCRs with DBSCAN, adding TCRdist sequence similarity when clustering within HLA-allele-positive subsets. For co-occurrence clustering, repertoires with fewer than 30,000 or more than 120,000 public chains were excluded, along with a handful of repertoires with anomalous nucleotide sharing. The table comes from immuneACCESS by way of TCRdb, which keeps in-frame sequences with V and J called. Part of the clones is missing from these tables; in studies checked, under half for an unresolved V gene and the rest for unknown reasons. V, J and clone size are taken as reported in that table, and D and trimming were inferred from the DNA itself. The sample yields over 80,000 clones; 75% to 80% were counted once. Together, the top ten hold 6% of the sample.

Study-wide findings and limitations: In an earlier analysis of 587 of the donors, most TCR beta V segments appeared in productive rearrangements about 90% or about 30% of the time, broadly matching IMGT annotations. Strong co-occurrence of HLA alleles, especially DR and DQ, made assigning TCR associations to individual alleles difficult. The cohort was sequenced for TCR beta chains only, and without alpha or paired-chain data the features that could be detected were limited. A further reported finding was that TCR beta sequences accurately predicted the HLA-A and HLA-B alleles for most subjects in the first cohort. The sequencing pipeline was judged likely to have produced a cluster of highly shared sequence variants as a technical artifact. The classifier was reported to diagnose cytomegalovirus status with high specificity and sensitivity in both the original and validation cohorts. In a later analysis, several top co-occurrence clusters were reported to appear linked to parvovirus B19, influenza, CMV and Epstein-Barr virus. Because counts were too low, about 18 rarely observed V segments, including chromosome 9 orphons, were excluded from the earlier analysis of fewer than 650 of the donors. The authors suggested that the approach could potentially be extended to other disease states and immunological phenotypes. Correlated functional status among segregating V segments might reflect linkage disequilibrium, but an unknown experimental factor could not be ruled out. In vitro tests confirmed that three of the cytomegalovirus-associated TCR beta chains recognize cytomegalovirus antigens. In a later genetic analysis, a missense DCLRE1C variant was associated with V-gene and J-gene trimming of TCR beta chains, and the association was replicated in an independent cohort. Specific HLA alleles were associated with roughly 17,000 TCR beta sequences at a false discovery rate of 0.05 in a later analysis. Sequencing depth was assumed to be roughly uniform across donors in the presence/absence analyses, though that assumption may not hold. Because some donors lacked HLA typing at each locus, the association tests relied only on the typed subset. Most TCR sequences were observed very rarely across donors, whereas some public TCRs were present in many individuals. A later analysis found that TCR association rates varied across HLA loci, with DRB1 alleles showing the most associated TCRs and HLA-C alleles the fewest. In a later analysis, HLA-associated TCR beta chains showed more clonal expansion and lower generation probabilities than non-associated chains that were equally common. In a later analysis, most CMV-associated TCR beta chains were found to appear HLA-restricted, with HLA associations seemingly driven largely by CMV exposure. Compared with the roughly 710-donor mean, donors in an Asian-associated ancestry cluster had fewer N-insertions in productive TCRs, according to a later genetic analysis. For the cohort, immune exposure information was limited to CMV serostatus. In the study, 150 to 200 TCR beta chains were listed as associated with cytomegalovirus.

As to this clone: Its target antigen remains unknown. The record has no base qualities; no much larger clone is one base away.

The cohort comprised some 680 healthy bone marrow donors. Cohort members were all nominally healthy when sampled, although unrecorded immune exposures were likely present. The donor was CMV seronegative and belonged to the group of over 350 seronegative cohort members. Every donor gave a peripheral blood sample, and the peripheral blood mononuclear cells from that sample were used for TCR beta sequencing. Genomic DNA was extracted from the blood cell samples with the Qiagen DNeasy Blood Extraction Kit. This receptor was taken from a female donor in good health and CMV-seronegative. The sample taken for sequencing was PBMCs.

The DNA is as follows: TGTGCCAGCAGGGAGGGGACAGGGGGTGATGGCTACACCTTC. It translates to CASREGTGGDGYTF. The receptor chain draws on TRBV6-1 and TRBJ1-2, and 11 junction bases match TRBD1. The germline V gene supplies CDR1 MNHNS and CDR2 SASEGT. The junction shows trimming of 6 bases on V and 6 bases on J, and the gene matches do not reach 6 bases of it. The CDR3 has 14 amino acids, counting the end cysteine and phenylalanine. Just the 42-base CDR3 DNA is kept, in frame starting at base 1.